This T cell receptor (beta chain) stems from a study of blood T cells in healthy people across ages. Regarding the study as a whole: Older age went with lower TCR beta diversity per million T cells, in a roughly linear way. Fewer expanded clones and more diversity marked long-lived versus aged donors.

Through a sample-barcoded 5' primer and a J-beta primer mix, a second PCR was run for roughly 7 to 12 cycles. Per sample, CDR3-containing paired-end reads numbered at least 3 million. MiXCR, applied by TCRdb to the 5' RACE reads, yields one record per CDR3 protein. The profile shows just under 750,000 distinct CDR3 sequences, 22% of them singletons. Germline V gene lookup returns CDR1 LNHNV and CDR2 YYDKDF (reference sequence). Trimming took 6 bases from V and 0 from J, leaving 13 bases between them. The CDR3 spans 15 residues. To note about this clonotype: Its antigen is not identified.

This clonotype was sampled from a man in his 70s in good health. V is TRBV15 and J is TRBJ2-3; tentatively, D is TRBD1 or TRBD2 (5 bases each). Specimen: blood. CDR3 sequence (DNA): TGTGCCACCAGAGGTCCGGGACGGAGCACAGATACGCAGTATTTT. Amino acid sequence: CATRGPGRSTDTQYF.